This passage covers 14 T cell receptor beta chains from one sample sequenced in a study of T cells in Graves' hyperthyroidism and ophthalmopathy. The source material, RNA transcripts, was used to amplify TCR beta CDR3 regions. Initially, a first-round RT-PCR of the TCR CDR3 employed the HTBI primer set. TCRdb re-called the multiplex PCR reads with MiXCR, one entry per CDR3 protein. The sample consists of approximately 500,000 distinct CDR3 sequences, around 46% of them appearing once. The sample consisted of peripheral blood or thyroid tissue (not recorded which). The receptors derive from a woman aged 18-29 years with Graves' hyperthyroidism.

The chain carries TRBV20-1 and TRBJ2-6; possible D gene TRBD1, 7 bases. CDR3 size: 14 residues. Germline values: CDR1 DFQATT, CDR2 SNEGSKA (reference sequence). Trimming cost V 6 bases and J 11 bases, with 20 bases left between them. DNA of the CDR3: TGCAGTGCGCCGCGGACAGGTGGGGACTACGTCCTGACTTTC. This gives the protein CSAPRTGGDYVLTF.

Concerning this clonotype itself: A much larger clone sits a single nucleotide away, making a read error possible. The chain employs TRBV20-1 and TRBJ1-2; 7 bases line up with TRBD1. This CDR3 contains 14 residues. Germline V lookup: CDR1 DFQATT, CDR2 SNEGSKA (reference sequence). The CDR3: CSATSPGTEHGCTF. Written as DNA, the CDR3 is TGCAGTGCCACAAGTCCCGGGACAGAGCATGGCTGCACCTTC.

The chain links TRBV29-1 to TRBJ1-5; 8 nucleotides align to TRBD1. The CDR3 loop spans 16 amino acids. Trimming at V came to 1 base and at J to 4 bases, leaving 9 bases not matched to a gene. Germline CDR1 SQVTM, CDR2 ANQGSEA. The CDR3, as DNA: TGCAGCGTTGAAGGTACAGGACAGGGACTAAATCAGCCCCAGCATTTT. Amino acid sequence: CSVEGTGQGLNQPQHF.

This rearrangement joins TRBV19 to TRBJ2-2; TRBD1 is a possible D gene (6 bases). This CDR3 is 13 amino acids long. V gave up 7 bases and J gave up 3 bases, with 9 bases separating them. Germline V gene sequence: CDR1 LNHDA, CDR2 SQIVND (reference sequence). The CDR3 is CASKGEYTGELFF. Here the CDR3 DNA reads TGTGCCAGTAAGGGGGAATACACCGGGGAGCTGTTTTTT.

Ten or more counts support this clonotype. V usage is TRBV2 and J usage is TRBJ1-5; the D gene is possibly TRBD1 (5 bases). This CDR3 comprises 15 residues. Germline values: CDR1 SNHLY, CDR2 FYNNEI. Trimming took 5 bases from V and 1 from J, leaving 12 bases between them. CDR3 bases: TGTGCCAGCAGTCGGGACCTTGGGAGCAATCAGCCCCAGCATTTT. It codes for CASSRDLGSNQPQHF.

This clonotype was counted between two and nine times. The CDR3 loop is CASSAHRGAETQYF. CDR3 in DNA: TGTGCCAGCAGCGCCCACAGGGGAGCAGAGACCCAGTACTTC. The chain carries TRBV11-3 and TRBJ2-5, with TRBD1 matching over 7 bases. This CDR3 comprises 14 residues. The trim removed 5 bases at V and 4 bases at J, leaving 7 bases unmatched. Per germline, CDR1 SGHNT and CDR2 YENEEA.

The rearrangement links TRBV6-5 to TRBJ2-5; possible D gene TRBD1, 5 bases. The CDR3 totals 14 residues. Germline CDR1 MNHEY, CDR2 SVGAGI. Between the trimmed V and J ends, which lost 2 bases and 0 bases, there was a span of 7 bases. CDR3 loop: CASSYRGNQETQYF. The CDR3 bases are TGTGCCAGCAGTTACAGGGGAAACCAAGAGACCCAGTACTTC.

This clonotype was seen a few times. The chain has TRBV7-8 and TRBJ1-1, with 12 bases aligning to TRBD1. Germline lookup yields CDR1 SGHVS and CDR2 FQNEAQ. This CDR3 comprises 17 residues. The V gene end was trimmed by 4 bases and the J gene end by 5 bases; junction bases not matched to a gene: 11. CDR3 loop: CASSSPGQGARRTEAFF. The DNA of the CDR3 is TGTGCCAGCAGCTCTCCGGGACAGGGGGCTCGGCGGACTGAAGCTTTCTTT. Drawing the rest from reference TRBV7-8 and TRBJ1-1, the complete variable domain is GAGVSQSPRYKVAKRGQDVALRCDPISGHVSLFWYQQALGQGPEFLTYFQNEAQLDKSGLPSDRFFAERPEGSVSTLKIQRTQQEDSAVYLCASSSPGQGARRTEAFFGQGTRLTVV.

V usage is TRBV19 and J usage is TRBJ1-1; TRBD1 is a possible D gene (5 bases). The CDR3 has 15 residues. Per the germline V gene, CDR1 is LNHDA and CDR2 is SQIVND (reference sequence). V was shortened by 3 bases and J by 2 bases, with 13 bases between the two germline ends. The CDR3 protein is CASSITGTLNTEAFF. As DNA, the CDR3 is TGTGCCAGTAGTATCACCGGGACCCTTAACACTGAAGCTTTCTTT.

This chain's CDR3 is CASSLGTGVLRNTIYF. For the CDR3, the DNA is TGTGCCAGCAGTCTTGGGACAGGGGTGTTGAGAAACACCATATATTTT. This chain joins TRBV7-9 and TRBJ1-3; 10 nucleotides line up with TRBD1. The CDR3 sequence is 16 residues long. The V gene end was trimmed by 6 bases and the J gene end by 5 bases; junction bases not matched to a gene: 10. Germline CDR1 SEHNR, CDR2 FQNEAQ (reference sequence).

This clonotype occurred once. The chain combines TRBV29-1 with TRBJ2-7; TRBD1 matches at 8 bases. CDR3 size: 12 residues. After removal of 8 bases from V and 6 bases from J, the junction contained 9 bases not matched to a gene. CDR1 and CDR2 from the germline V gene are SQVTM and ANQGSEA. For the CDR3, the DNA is TGCAGCAGTCCGACAGGGGAGATCGAGCAGTACTTC. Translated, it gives CSSPTGEIEQYF.

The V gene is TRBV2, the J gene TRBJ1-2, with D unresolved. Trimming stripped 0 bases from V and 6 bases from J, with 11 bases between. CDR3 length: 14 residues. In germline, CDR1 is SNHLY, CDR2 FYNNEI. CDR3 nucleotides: TGTGCCAGCAGTGAAGCAGGGCCAGTGGATGGCTACACCTTC. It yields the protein CASSEAGPVDGYTF.

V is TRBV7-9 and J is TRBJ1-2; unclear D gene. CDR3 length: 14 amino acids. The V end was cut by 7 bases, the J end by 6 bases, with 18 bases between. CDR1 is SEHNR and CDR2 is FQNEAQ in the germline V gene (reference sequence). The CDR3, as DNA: TGTGCCAGCATCCCTCCTGGGGTTGGAGATGGCTACACCTTC. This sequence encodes CASIPPGVGDGYTF.

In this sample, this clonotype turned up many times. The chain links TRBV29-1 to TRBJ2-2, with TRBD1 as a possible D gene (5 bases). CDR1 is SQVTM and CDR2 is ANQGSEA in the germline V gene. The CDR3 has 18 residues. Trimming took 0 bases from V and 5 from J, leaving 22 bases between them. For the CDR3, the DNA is TGCAGCGTTGAAGACTGGCAGGGTCGGCCCTTGGGAACCGGGGAGCTGTTTTTT. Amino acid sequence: CSVEDWQGRPLGTGELFF.